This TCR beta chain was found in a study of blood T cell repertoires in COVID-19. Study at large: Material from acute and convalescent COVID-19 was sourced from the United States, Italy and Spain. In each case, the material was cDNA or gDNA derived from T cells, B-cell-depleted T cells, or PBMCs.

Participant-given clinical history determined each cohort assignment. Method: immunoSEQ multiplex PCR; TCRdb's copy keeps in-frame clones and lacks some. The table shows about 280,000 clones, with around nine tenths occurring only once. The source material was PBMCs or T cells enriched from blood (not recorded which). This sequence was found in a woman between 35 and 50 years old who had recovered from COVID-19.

This CDR3 is CASSPQGAHSNQPQHF. The CDR3 region has the DNA TGTGCCAGCAGCCCCCAGGGGGCGCATAGCAATCAGCCCCAGCATTTT. V and J are TRBV21-1 and TRBJ1-5; the DNA was not used to check the table's D call, TRBD1. TRBV21-1 counts as a pseudogene. The CDR3 length is 16 residues.